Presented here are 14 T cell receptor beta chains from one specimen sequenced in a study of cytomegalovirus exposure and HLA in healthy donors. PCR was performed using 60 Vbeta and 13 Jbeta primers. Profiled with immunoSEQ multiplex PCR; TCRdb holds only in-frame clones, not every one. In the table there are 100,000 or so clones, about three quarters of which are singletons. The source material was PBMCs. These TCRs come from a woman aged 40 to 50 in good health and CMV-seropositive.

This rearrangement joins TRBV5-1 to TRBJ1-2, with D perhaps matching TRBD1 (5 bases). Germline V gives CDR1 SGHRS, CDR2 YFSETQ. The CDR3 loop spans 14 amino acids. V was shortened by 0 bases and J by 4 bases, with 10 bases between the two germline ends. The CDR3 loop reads CASSLVEGIYGYTF. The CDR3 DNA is TGCGCCAGCAGCTTGGTGGAGGGGATCTATGGCTACACCTTC. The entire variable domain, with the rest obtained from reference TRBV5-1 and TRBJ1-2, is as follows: KAGVTQTPRYLIKTRGQQVTLSCSPISGHRSVSWYQQTPGQGLQFLFEYFSETQRNKGNFPGRFSGRQFSNSRSEMNVSTLELGDSALYLCASSLVEGIYGYTFGSGTRLTVV.

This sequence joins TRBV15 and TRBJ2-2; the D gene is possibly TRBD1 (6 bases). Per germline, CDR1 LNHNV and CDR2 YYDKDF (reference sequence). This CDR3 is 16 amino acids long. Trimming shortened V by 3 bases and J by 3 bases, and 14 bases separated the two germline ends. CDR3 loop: CATSRDPTGYTGELFF. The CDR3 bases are TGTGCCACCAGCAGGGATCCGACAGGCTACACCGGGGAGCTGTTTTTT.

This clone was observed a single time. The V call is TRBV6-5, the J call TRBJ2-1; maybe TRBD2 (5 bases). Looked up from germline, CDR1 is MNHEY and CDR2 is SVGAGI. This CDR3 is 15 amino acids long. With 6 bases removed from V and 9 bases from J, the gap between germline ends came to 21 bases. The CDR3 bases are TGTGCCAGCAGCCAAAAAACTGGGAGAGGAAGTGAGCAGTTCTTC. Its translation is CASSQKTGRGSEQFF.

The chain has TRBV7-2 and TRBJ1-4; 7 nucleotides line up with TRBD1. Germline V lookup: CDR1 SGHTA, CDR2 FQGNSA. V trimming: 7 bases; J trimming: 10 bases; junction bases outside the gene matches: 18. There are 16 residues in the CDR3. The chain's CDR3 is CASTAVPRQGPSKLFF. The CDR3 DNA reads TGTGCCAGCACCGCGGTTCCCCGACAGGGACCCTCAAAACTGTTTTTT.

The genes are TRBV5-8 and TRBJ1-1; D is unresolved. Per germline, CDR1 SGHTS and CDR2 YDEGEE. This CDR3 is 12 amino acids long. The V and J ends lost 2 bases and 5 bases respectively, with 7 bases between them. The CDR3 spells CASSFQRTEAFF. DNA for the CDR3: TGTGCCAGCAGCTTCCAACGGACTGAAGCTTTCTTT.

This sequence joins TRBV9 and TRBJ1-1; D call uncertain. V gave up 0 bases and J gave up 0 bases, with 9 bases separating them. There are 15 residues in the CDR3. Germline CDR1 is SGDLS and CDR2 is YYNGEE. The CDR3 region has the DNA TGTGCCAGCAGCGTAGCTCCAAACATGAACACTGAAGCTTTCTTT. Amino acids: CASSVAPNMNTEAFF.

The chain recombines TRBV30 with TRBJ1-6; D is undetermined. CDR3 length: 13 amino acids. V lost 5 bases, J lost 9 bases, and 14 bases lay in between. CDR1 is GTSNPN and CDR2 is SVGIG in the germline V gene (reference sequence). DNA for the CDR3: TGTGCCTGGCTCCGGCCCCCAGGTTCACCCCTCCACTTT. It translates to CAWLRPPGSPLHF.

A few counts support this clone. As DNA, the CDR3 is TGTGCCAGCAGGCCCTCGCGGGGGGGTACAGATACGCAGTATTTT. Its protein is CASRPSRGGTDTQYF. The rearrangement links TRBV6-1 to TRBJ2-3; TRBD2 matches 9 bases. CDR3 length: 15 amino acids. From germline, CDR1 is MNHNS and CDR2 SASEGT. J was trimmed by 3 bases and V by 6 bases; bases with no gene match: 7.

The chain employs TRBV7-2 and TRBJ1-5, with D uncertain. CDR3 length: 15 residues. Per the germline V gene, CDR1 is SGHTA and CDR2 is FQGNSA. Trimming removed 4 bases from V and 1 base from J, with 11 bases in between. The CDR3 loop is CASSSRGGSNQPQHF. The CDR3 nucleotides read TGTGCCAGCAGCTCCCGGGGTGGCAGCAATCAGCCCCAGCATTTT.

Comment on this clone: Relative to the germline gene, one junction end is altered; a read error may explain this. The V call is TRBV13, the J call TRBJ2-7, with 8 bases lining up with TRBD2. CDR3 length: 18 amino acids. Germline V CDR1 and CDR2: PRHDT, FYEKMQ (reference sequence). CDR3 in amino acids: CASSLGGGQDSLSYEQYF. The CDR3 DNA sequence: TGTGCCAGCAGCCTAGGCGGGGGGCAGGATTCCTTGTCCTACGAGCAGTACTTC.

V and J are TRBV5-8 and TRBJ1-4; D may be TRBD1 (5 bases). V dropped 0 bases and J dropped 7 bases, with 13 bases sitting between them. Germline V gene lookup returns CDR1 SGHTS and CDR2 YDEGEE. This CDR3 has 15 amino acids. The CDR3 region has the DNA TGTGCCAGCAGCTTGGGCCTGGGGAGGGGTGAAAAACTGTTTTTT. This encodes CASSLGLGRGEKLFF.

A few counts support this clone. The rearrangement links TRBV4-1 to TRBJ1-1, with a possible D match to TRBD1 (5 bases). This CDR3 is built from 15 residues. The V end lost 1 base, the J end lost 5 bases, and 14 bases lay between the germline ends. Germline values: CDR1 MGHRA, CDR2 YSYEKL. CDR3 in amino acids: CASSQVGAGGTEAFF. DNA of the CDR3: TGCGCCAGCAGCCAAGTTGGGGCGGGAGGTACTGAAGCTTTCTTT.

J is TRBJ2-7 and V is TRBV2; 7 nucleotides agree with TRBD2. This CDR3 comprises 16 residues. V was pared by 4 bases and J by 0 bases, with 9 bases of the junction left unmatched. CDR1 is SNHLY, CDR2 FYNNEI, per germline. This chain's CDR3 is CASSGGLLRSSYEQYF. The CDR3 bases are TGTGCCAGCAGTGGGGGACTACTTAGAAGCTCCTACGAGCAGTACTTC.

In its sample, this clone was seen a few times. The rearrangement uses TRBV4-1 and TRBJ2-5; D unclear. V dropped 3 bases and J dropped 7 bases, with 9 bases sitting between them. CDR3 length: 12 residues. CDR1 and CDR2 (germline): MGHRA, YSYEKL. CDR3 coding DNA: TGCGCCAGCAGCCATCCCTCGGGGACCCAGTACTTC. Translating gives CASSHPSGTQYF.